Described below is a single T cell receptor beta chain sequence and its context. The entry originates in a study of blood T cell repertoires in COVID-19. Study details: The United States, Italy and Spain supplied acute and convalescent COVID-19 samples. T cells, B-cell-depleted T cells, or PBMCs provided the cDNA or gDNA that served as material.

Original handling: Amplification of reference gene primers provided the estimated nucleated cell counts. Profiling relied on immunoSEQ multiplex PCR, and the TCRdb table lists in-frame clones only, not all of them. Clone size and the V and J calls come from that table; the DNA yielded D and trimming. The sample gives about 76,000 clones, 82% of which show up once; roughly a quarter is in the top ten. V was pared by 4 bases and J by 4 bases, with 8 bases of the junction left unmatched. In germline, CDR1 is KGHSH, CDR2 LQKENI. The CDR3 is 17 amino acids. The receptor's source is a human donor in a cohort sampled during active COVID-19. The material sequenced was peripheral blood. This chain connects TRBV18 to TRBJ2-1; 12 positions match TRBD1. CDR3 region: CASSRPGQGAGYNEQFF. As DNA, the CDR3 is TGTGCCAGCTCACGCCCGGGACAGGGGGCGGGTTACAATGAGCAGTTCTTC. Filled out from reference TRBV18 and TRBJ2-1, the complete variable domain reads NAGVMQNPRHLVRRRGQEARLRCSPMKGHSHVYWYRQLPEEGLKFMVYLQKENIIDESGMPKERFSAEFPKEGPSILRIQQVVRGDSAAYFCASSRPGQGAGYNEQFFGPGTRLTVL.